This entry concerns a single T cell receptor beta chain. The antigen is not known. The data originate from a study of blood T cells in healthy people across ages. Across the study: For every two T cells, template switching captured about one barcoded beta molecule.

Every sample had a minimum of 6.5 million PBMCs isolated. The ends were cut back, 5 bases at V and 2 bases at J, with 12 bases in the middle. CDR1 and CDR2 (germline): MDHEN, SYDVKM. The CDR3 contains 14 residues. Study outcomes and limitations: It was not possible, with unsorted PBMCs, to conclusively compare naive and antigen-experienced cells. Long-lived and aged donors differed, with more naive CD4+ cells and higher diversity in the long-lived.

With a J-beta primer mix and a sample-barcoded 5' primer, a second PCR ran about 7 to 11 cycles. Each CDR3 protein is one row after TCRdb ran MiXCR on the 5' RACE reads. Seen here are 2 million or so distinct CDR3 sequences, roughly 52% observed once, and the top ten hold about 2.1%. Sequenced: blood. The source is a woman between 40 and 50 years old in good health. This chain uses TRBV28 with TRBJ1-2; no reliable D call. The CDR3 region has the DNA TGTGCCAGCAGTACGGATGACGAGAACTATGGCTACACCTTC. It yields the protein CASSTDDENYGYTF.